Given below is one T cell receptor beta chain in context. Its cognate antigen is unknown. The RNA usage for each TCR library was roughly 3.5 ug of total RNA. TCRdb reprocessed the 5' RACE reads, with one entry per CDR3 protein and no DNA. The sample shows around 370,000 distinct CDR3 sequences, and 2.5% to 3% sits with its ten largest clones. This entry comes from a study of monozygotic twins with inflammatory bowel disease. Broader study findings: Researchers report that IBD patients shared fewer clonotypes with others than healthy twins, especially amid disease activity. Patient repertoires may have gained variability from differing immunosuppressive treatments. On the inverse Simpson index, IBD patients scored lower for TCRbeta diversity than healthy co-twins.

The CDR3 runs to 15 residues. Germline V gene data show CDR1 as MNHNS and CDR2 as SASEGT. This chain connects TRBV6-1 to TRBJ1-4; the TCRdb call, TRBD1, lacks DNA for checking. The receptor comes from a human donor with ulcerative colitis or Crohn's disease, or a healthy co-twin of an affected twin (not recorded which). The sequenced material came from blood. CDR3 protein: CASGGSQGRNEKLFF.